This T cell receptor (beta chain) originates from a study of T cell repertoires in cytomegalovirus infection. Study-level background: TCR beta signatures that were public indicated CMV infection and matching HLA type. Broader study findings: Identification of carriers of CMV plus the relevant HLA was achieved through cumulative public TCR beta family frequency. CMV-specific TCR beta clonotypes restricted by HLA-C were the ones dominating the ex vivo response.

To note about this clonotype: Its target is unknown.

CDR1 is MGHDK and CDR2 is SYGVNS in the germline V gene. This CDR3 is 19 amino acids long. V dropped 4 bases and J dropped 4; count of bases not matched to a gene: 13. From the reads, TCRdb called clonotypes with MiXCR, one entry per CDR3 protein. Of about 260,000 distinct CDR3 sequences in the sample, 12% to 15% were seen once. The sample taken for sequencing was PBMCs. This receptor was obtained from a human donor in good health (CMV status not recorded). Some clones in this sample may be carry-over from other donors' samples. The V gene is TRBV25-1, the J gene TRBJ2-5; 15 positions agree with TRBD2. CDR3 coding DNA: TGTGCCAGCAGTGCTATGACTCGGACTAGCGGGAGGGCAGGAGAGACCCAGTACTTC. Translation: CASSAMTRTSGRAGETQYF. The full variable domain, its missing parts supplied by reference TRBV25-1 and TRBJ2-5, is EADIYQTPRYLVIGTGKKITLECSQTMGHDKMYWYQQDPGMELHLIHYSYGVNSTEKGDLSSESTVSRIRTEHFPLTLESARPSHTSQYLCASSAMTRTSGRAGETQYFGPGTRLLVL.